One sample yielded the 3 T cell receptor beta chains listed below, sequenced in a study of T cell repertoires in cytomegalovirus infection. Their target antigens are unknown. TCRdb redid the calling of the reads with MiXCR, one entry per CDR3 protein. The sample has 310,000 or so distinct CDR3 sequences; more than 20% are singletons. The source material was cultured PBMCs, sampled from culture after CMV antigen stimulation. The receptors were sampled from a human donor in good health (CMV status not recorded). Some clones in this sample may be carry-over from other donors' samples.

This clonotype was counted a few times. CDR3 sequence: CASSTDRDRETSGRYEQYF. In DNA, the CDR3 is TGTGCCAGCAGCACGGACCGGGACAGAGAAACTAGCGGGCGGTACGAGCAGTACTTC. The chain joins TRBV28 to TRBJ2-7, with 9 bases identical to TRBD2. From germline, CDR1 is MDHEN and CDR2 SYDVKM. CDR3 size: 19 residues. The V gene end was trimmed by 6 bases and the J gene end by 4 bases; junction bases not matched to a gene: 22.

This clonotype was recorded many times. The chain links TRBV7-2 to TRBJ1-5, with D tentatively TRBD1 (5 bases). The V gene's germline CDR1 is SGHTA and CDR2 FQGNSA. Trimming removed 5 bases from V and 6 bases from J, with 17 bases in between. The CDR3 is 15 amino acids. CDR3 nucleotide sequence: TGTGCCAGCAGCGCCGGTGGGGGTTTGGGTCAGCCCCAGCATTTT. It translates to CASSAGGGLGQPQHF.

The chain joins TRBV25-1 to TRBJ1-4; D remains ambiguous. The V end lost 4 bases, the J end lost 17 bases, and 11 bases lay between the germline ends. This CDR3 spans 10 amino acids. CDR1 is MGHDK, CDR2 SYGVNS, per germline. The CDR3 nucleotides read TGTGCCAGCAGTGTCGCCAAGGCCTTTTTT. It codes for CASSVAKAFF.